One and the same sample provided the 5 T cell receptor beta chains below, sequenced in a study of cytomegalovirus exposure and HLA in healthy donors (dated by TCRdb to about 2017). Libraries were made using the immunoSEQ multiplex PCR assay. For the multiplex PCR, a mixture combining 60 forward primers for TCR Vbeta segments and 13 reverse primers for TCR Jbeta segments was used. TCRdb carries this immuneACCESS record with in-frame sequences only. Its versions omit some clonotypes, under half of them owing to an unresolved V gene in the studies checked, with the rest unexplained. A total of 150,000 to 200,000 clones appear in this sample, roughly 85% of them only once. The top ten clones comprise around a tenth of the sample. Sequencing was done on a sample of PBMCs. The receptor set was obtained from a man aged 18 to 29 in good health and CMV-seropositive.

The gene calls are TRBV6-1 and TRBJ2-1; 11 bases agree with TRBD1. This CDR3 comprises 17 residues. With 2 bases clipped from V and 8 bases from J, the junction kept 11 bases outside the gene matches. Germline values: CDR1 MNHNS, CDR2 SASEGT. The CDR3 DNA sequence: TGTGCCAGCAGTGAACCCCGGGGGGGACAGGGGGGGGATGAGCAGTTCTTC. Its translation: CASSEPRGGQGGDEQFF.

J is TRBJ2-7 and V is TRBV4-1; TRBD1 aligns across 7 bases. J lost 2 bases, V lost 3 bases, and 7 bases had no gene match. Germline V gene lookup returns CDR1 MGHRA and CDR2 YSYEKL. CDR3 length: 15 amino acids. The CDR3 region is CASSQARTGAYEQYF. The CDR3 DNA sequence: TGCGCCAGCAGCCAGGCGAGGACAGGCGCCTACGAGCAGTACTTC.

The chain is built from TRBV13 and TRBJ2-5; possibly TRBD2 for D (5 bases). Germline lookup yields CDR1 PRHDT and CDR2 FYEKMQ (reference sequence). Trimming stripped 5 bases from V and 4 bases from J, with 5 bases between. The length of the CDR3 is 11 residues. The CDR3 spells CASSRGETQYF. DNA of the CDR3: TGTGCCAGCAGCCGGGGAGAGACCCAGTACTTC.

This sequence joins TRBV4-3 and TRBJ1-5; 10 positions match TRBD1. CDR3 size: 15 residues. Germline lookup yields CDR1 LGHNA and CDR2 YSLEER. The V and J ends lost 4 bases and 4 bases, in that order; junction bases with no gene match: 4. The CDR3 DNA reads TGCGCCAGCAGCCCGGGGGGACAGGGGAATCAGCCCCAGCATTTT. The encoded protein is CASSPGGQGNQPQHF.

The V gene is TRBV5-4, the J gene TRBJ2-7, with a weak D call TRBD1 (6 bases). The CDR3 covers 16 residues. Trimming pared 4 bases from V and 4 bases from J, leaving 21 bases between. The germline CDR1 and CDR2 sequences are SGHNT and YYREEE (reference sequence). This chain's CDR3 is CASSPGGPHTGYEQYF. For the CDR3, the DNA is TGTGCCAGCAGCCCCGGTGGCCCCCACACAGGGTACGAGCAGTACTTC.